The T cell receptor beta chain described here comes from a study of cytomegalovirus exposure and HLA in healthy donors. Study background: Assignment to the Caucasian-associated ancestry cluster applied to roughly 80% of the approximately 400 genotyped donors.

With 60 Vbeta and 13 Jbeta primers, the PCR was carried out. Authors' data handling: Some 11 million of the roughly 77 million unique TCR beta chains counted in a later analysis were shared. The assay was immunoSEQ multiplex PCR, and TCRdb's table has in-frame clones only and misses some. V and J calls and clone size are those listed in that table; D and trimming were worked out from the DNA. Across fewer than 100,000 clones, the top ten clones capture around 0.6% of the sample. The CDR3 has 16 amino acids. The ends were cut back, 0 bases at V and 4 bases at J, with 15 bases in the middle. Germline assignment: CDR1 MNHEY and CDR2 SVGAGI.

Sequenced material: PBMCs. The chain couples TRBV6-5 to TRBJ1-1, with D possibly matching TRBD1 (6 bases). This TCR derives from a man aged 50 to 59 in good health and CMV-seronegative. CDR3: CASSYSSGGGGTEAFF. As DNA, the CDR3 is TGTGCCAGCAGTTACTCGAGTGGGGGCGGGGGCACTGAAGCTTTCTTT.